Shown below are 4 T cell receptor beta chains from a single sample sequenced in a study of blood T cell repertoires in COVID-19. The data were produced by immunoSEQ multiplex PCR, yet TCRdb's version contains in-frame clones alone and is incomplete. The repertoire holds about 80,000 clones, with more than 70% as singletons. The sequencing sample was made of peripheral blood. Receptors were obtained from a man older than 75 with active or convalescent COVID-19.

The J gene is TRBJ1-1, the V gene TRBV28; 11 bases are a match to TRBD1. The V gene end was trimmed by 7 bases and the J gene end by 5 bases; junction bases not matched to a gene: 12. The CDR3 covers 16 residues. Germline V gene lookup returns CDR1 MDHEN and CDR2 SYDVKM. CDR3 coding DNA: TGTGCCAGCATAAGTGGACAGGGGGCAGTAGGAACTGAAGCTTTCTTT. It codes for CASISGQGAVGTEAFF.

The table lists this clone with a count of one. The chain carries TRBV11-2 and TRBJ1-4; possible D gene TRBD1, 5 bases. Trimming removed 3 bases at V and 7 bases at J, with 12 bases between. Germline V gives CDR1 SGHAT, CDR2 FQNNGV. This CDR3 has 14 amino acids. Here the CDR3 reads CASSFRGVGEKLFF. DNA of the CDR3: TGTGCCAGCAGCTTTCGGGGGGTTGGTGAAAAACTGTTTTTT. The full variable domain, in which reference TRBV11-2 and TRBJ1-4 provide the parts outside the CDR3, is EAGVAQSPRYKIIEKRQSVAFWCNPISGHATLYWYQQILGQGPKLLIQFQNNGVVDDSQLPKDRFSAERLKGVDSTLKIQPAKLEDSAVYLCASSFRGVGEKLFFGSGTQLSVL.

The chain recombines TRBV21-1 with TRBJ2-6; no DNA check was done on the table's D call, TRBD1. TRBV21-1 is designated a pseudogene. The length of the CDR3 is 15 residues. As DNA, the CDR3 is TGTGCCAGCGACAGGGGGGTGCCTGGGGCCAACGTCCTGACTTTC. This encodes CASDRGVPGANVLTF.

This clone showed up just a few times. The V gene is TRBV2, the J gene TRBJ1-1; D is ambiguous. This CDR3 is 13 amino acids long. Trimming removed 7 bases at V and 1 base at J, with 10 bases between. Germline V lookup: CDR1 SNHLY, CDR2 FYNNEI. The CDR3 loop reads CASILTRNTEAFF. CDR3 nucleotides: TGTGCCAGCATTTTAACACGGAACACTGAAGCTTTCTTT.